What follows are 9 T cell receptor beta chains derived from one specimen sequenced in a study of blood T cell repertoires in COVID-19. The table came from immunoSEQ multiplex PCR; TCRdb's copy has only in-frame clones and leaves some out. The data contain 100,000 to 150,000 clones, around 87% of them singletons. Sequenced material: peripheral blood. The receptor source for this set is a man aged 70 or older with active COVID-19.

DNA of the CDR3: TGTGCCAGCAGCTATTATTGGGTAGGGGCCGGCCGGGGGTACAATGAGCAGTTCTTC. Translating gives CASSYYWVGAGRGYNEQFF. J is TRBJ2-1 and V is TRBV11-3, with D maybe TRBD2 (6 bases). The germline CDR1 and CDR2 sequences are SGHNT and YENEEA. This CDR3 is 19 amino acids long. V dropped 4 bases and J dropped 4 bases, with 26 bases sitting between them.

The CDR3 loop reads CASSLTSSYNEQFF. For the CDR3, the DNA is TGCGCCAGCAGCTTGACTAGCTCTTACAATGAGCAGTTCTTC. V usage is TRBV5-1 and J usage is TRBJ2-1; D may be TRBD2 (6 bases). V lost 1 base, J lost 4 bases, and 9 bases lay in between. CDR1 and CDR2 (germline): SGHRS, YFSETQ. There are 14 residues in the CDR3. The entire variable domain, with the rest obtained from reference TRBV5-1 and TRBJ2-1, is as follows: KAGVTQTPRYLIKTRGQQVTLSCSPISGHRSVSWYQQTPGQGLQFLFEYFSETQRNKGNFPGRFSGRQFSNSRSEMNVSTLELGDSALYLCASSLTSSYNEQFFGPGTRLTVL.

The chain combines TRBV21-1 with TRBJ1-3. TRBV21-1 is classified as a pseudogene. The CDR3 is made up of 15 amino acids. CDR3 nucleotides: TGTGCCAGCACCAAACGGTTAACCTCTGGAAACACCATATATTTT. It is translated as CASTKRLTSGNTIYF.

This rearrangement joins TRBV3-1 (or the pseudogene TRBV3-2) to TRBJ1-1, with D perhaps matching TRBD1 (6 bases). The CDR3 runs to 14 residues. The germline V and J ends were trimmed by 4 bases and 7 bases, with 16 bases remaining between them. From germline, CDR1 is LGHDT and CDR2 YNNKEL (reference sequence). The CDR3 protein is CASSPRDMGNEAFF. CDR3 DNA sequence: TGTGCCAGCAGCCCCCGGGACATGGGCAATGAAGCTTTCTTT.

The chain joins TRBV24-1 to TRBJ2-1, with TRBD1 identical over 10 bases. V shed 3 bases and J 6 bases; nucleotides not matched to a gene: 4. The CDR3 is 15 amino acids. Per germline, CDR1 KGHDR and CDR2 SFDVKD. The CDR3 is CATSDRGQGRNEQFF. The CDR3 bases are TGTGCCACCAGTGATAGGGGACAGGGGCGCAATGAGCAGTTCTTC.

The chain combines TRBV6-5 with TRBJ2-7; 7 nucleotides align to TRBD1. CDR1 is MNHEY, CDR2 SVGAGI, per germline. The CDR3 is 14 residues long. V lost 10 bases, J lost 3 bases, and 12 bases stayed unmatched. The CDR3 nucleotides read TGTGCCACCCTGGATCACAGGGGCTTCTACGAGCAGTACTTC. Translated: CATLDHRGFYEQYF.

The rearrangement links TRBV5-1 to TRBJ2-7, with D unresolved. Trimming stripped 3 bases from V and 4 bases from J, with 11 bases between. This CDR3 has 13 residues. CDR1 and CDR2 (germline): SGHRS, YFSETQ. The chain's CDR3 is CASSSDTAYEQYF. The CDR3 nucleotides read TGCGCCAGCAGCTCAGACACGGCATACGAGCAGTACTTC. Full variable domain (remainder filled in from reference TRBV5-1 and TRBJ2-7): KAGVTQTPRYLIKTRGQQVTLSCSPISGHRSVSWYQQTPGQGLQFLFEYFSETQRNKGNFPGRFSGRQFSNSRSEMNVSTLELGDSALYLCASSSDTAYEQYFGPGTRLTVT.

The chain's CDR3 is CASSGGASYEQYF. For the CDR3, the DNA is TGTGCCAGCAGTGGGGGCGCGTCCTACGAGCAGTACTTC. The rearrangement joins TRBV2 to TRBJ2-7, with D maybe TRBD1 (5 bases). Per the germline V gene, CDR1 is SNHLY and CDR2 is FYNNEI. The CDR3 has 13 amino acids. The V end lost 4 bases, the J end lost 1 base, and 8 bases lay between the germline ends.

The V gene is TRBV7-9, the J gene TRBJ2-3; D is perhaps TRBD2 (5 bases). CDR3 length: 15 residues. Germline V gene lookup returns CDR1 SEHNR and CDR2 FQNEAQ (reference sequence). The ends were cut back, 3 bases at V and 3 bases at J, with 13 bases in the middle. The CDR3 protein is CASSFGMVVTDTQYF. CDR3 sequence (DNA): TGTGCCAGCAGCTTCGGGATGGTCGTAACAGATACGCAGTATTTT.